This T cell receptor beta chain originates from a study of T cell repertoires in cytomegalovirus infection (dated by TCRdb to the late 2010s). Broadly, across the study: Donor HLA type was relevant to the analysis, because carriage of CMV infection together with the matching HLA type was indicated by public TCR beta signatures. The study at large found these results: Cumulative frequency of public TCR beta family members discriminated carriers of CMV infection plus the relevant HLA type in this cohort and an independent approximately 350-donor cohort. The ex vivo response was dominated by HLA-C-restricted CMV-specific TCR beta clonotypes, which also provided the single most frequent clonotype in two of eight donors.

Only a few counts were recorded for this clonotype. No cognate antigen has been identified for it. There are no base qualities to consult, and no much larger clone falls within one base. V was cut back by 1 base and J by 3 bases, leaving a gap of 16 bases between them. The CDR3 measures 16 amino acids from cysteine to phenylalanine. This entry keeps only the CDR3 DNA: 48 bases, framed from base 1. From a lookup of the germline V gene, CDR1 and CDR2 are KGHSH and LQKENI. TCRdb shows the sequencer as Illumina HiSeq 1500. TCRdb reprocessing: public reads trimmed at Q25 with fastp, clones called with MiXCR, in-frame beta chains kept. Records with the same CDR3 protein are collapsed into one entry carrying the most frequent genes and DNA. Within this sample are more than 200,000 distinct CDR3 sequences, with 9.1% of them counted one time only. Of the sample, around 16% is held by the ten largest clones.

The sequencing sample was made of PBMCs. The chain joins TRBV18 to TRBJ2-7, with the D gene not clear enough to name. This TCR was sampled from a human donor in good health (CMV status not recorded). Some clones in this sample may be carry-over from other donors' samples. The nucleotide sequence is TGTGCCAGCTCACCACTCCCAGCAGAAACCTACTACGAGCAGTACTTC. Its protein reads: CASSPLPAETYYEQYF. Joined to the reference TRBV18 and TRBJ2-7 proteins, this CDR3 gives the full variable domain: NAGVMQNPRHLVRRRGQEARLRCSPMKGHSHVYWYRQLPEEGLKFMVYLQKENIIDESGMPKERFSAEFPKEGPSILRIQQVVRGDSAAYFCASSPLPAETYYEQYFGPGTRLTVT.